This T cell receptor beta chain is from a study of blood T cell repertoires in COVID-19. Study background: Some COVID-19 samples were acute and others convalescent; all came from the United States, Italy and Spain. The analysed material was cDNA or gDNA that came from T cells, B-cell-depleted T cells, or PBMCs.

This clone is a singleton in its sample. Per the original methods: Nucleated cell counts were estimated from reference gene primer amplification. The table came from immunoSEQ multiplex PCR; TCRdb's copy has only in-frame clones and leaves some out. V, J and clone size reflect that table, while D and trimming were determined from the DNA. This repertoire shows 120,000 to 150,000 clones, 88% found once; its top ten account for about 11%. Sequenced: peripheral blood. This clonotype was obtained from a man in his 60s with active or convalescent COVID-19.

CDR3 sequence (DNA): TGTGCCAGTAGTATCGGCATCGTTCGGGGCAATCAGCCCCAGCATTTT. This gives the protein CASSIGIVRGNQPQHF. V is TRBV19 and J is TRBJ1-5, with unresolved D. CDR1 is LNHDA, CDR2 SQIVND, per germline (reference sequence). This CDR3 has 16 residues. Trimming left V 3 bases short and J 2 bases short, with 14 bases between.